A selection of T cell receptor beta chains follows, all from one sample in a study of T cell responses to AZD1222 COVID-19 vaccine. Here immunoSEQ multiplex PCR was the method, and the copy in TCRdb shows in-frame clones only, minus some. Among 130,000 or so clones listed, approximately 90% were seen once. The sample was peripheral blood, taken 28 days after the second AZD1222 dose. The receptor source for this set is an adult who received the AZD1222 COVID-19 vaccine. Each CDR3 is given with its conserved first and last residue. The order of the fields is V gene, J gene, clone size, D gene, CDR3 protein, CDR3 DNA. A D gene is named only where the DNA matches it firmly. The listing skips clone size in some rows; elsewhere it reads once, few, many or a size class.

TRBV28	TRBJ2-3	.	TRBD1	CASSSRQGGTPDTQYF	TGTGCCAGCAGTTCCCGACAGGGGGGTACCCCAGATACGCAGTATTTT
TRBV30	TRBJ1-3	.	.	CAWNWAGENTIYF	TGTGCCTGGAACTGGGCAGGGGAGAACACCATATATTTT
TRBV28	TRBJ2-5	.	.	CASSLAPGQAQETQYF	TGTGCCAGCAGTTTAGCCCCCGGACAAGCTCAAGAGACCCAGTACTTC
TRBV3-1/TRBV3-2	TRBJ2-5	.	TRBD2	CASSQSRGDRGETQYF	TGTGCCAGCAGCCAAAGCCGGGGGGACCGGGGAGAGACCCAGTACTTC
TRBV13	TRBJ1-2	.	TRBD1	CASSFLGQGNYGYTF	TGTGCCAGCAGCTTCCTTGGACAGGGTAACTATGGCTACACCTTC
TRBV19	TRBJ1-5	.	.	CASSMSQGVNQPQHF	TGTGCCAGTAGTATGAGTCAAGGGGTAAATCAGCCCCAGCATTTT
TRBV7-2	TRBJ1-4	.	TRBD1	CASSTQTGGGEKLFF	TGTGCCAGCAGCACCCAGACAGGGGGAGGTGAAAAACTGTTTTTT
TRBV7-9	TRBJ1-5	.	.	CASSLALHRDYSNQPQHF	TGTGCCAGCAGCTTAGCGCTGCACAGAGATTATAGCAATCAGCCCCAGCATTTT
TRBV6-5	TRBJ2-3	once	.	CASKQGSGSTDTQYF	TGTGCCAGCAAGCAGGGAAGTGGCTCCACAGATACGCAGTATTTT
TRBV5-1	TRBJ2-2	.	TRBD1	CASSLAGGVAGELFF	TGCGCCAGCAGCTTGGCAGGGGGAGTCGCCGGGGAGCTGTTTTTT
TRBV6-5	TRBJ1-2	.	TRBD1	CASSRTGGYTF	TGTGCCAGCAGCCGGACAGGTGGCTACACCTTC
TRBV19	TRBJ1-2	few	.	CASSIDGGPSYGYTF	TGTGCCAGTAGTATAGACGGGGGGCCTAGCTATGGCTACACCTTC
TRBV19	TRBJ1-1	.	.	CASSIIQGRWTEAFF	TGTGCCAGTAGTATAATACAGGGTCGTTGGACTGAAGCTTTCTTT
TRBV27	TRBJ1-5	.	TRBD1	CASSLWGGQGDSNQPQHF	TGTGCCAGCAGTTTATGGGGTGGACAGGGGGATAGCAATCAGCCCCAGCATTTT
TRBV27	TRBJ1-1	.	TRBD1	CASSPLGQGMKAFF	TGTGCCAGCAGTCCCCTGGGACAGGGAATGAAAGCTTTCTTT
TRBV7-8	TRBJ1-3	.	TRBD1	CASSQIPSGTGPGNTIYF	TGTGCCAGCAGCCAGATCCCTAGCGGGACAGGGCCTGGAAACACCATATATTTT
TRBV7-9	TRBJ1-6	.	.	CASSPTGTANNSPLHF	TGTGCCAGCAGCCCCACAGGAACGGCTAATAATTCACCCCTCCACTTT
TRBV9	TRBJ1-3	.	TRBD1	CASSVQTGVGGNTIYF	TGTGCCAGCAGCGTCCAAACAGGGGTTGGAGGAAACACCATATATTTT
TRBV29-1	TRBJ1-2	.	.	CSVESGAGYGYTF	TGCAGCGTTGAATCCGGCGCTGGGTATGGCTACACCTTC
TRBV9	TRBJ2-5	.	.	CASSVEGLQETQYF	TGTGCCAGCAGCGTAGAAGGACTCCAAGAGACCCAGTACTTC
TRBV27	TRBJ1-3	.	TRBD1	CASSNRGSGNTIYF	TGTGCCAGCAGTAACAGGGGATCTGGAAACACCATATATTTT
TRBV5-1	TRBJ1-5	.	.	CASSRDEGKQPQHF	TGCGCCAGCAGCCGGGACGAGGGCAAACAGCCCCAGCATTTT
TRBV11-3	TRBJ1-6	.	.	CASRFDQNSPLHF	TGTGCCAGCAGGTTCGATCAGAATTCACCCCTCCACTTT
TRBV3-1/TRBV3-2	TRBJ2-7	.	TRBD2	CASSRGTSGGYEQYF	TGTGCCAGCAGCCGGGGGACTAGCGGGGGTTACGAGCAGTACTTC
TRBV5-1	TRBJ1-1	.	.	CASRGATGNTEAFF	TGCGCCAGCAGAGGGGCCACAGGGAACACTGAAGCTTTCTTT
TRBV7-6	TRBJ1-4	.	.	CASSSVGAATNEKLFF	TGTGCCAGCAGCTCAGTCGGAGCTGCAACTAATGAAAAACTGTTTTTT
TRBV27	TRBJ1-2	.	.	CASSLFKGPPNGYTF	TGTGCCAGCAGTTTATTTAAGGGTCCCCCCAATGGCTACACCTTC
TRBV4-3	TRBJ1-6	.	.	CASSQDRGTPLHF	TGCGCCAGCAGCCAAGATCGGGGTACACCCCTCCACTTT
TRBV6-1	TRBJ2-7	.	.	CASSEGTEYEQYF	TGTGCCAGCAGTGAAGGGACAGAATACGAGCAGTACTTC
TRBV13	TRBJ1-5	few	.	CASSLGVSRGGQPQHF	TGTGCCAGCAGCTTAGGGGTCAGTCGGGGTGGTCAGCCCCAGCATTTT
TRBV19	TRBJ1-5	.	.	CASSPSGHSNQPQHF	TGTGCCAGTAGCCCTTCAGGACACTCAAATCAGCCCCAGCATTTT
TRBV18	TRBJ1-1	.	.	CASSPIEGFFTEAFF	TGTGCCAGCTCACCAATTGAGGGTTTTTTCACTGAAGCTTTCTTT
TRBV5-1	TRBJ2-2	.	.	CASSFETATGHTGELFF	TGCGCCAGCAGCTTCGAAACCGCGACTGGGCACACCGGGGAGCTGTTTTTT
TRBV6-5	TRBJ1-2	.	.	CASSRVSGGVYGYTF	TGTGCCAGCAGCAGAGTTTCCGGGGGCGTCTATGGCTACACCTTC
TRBV13	TRBJ2-6	.	.	CASSLGAAGIGANVLTF	TGTGCCAGCAGCTTAGGGGCAGCAGGGATTGGGGCCAACGTCCTGACTTTC
TRBV20-1	TRBJ1-5	.	TRBD1	CSASVGGGLNQPQHF	TGCAGTGCTAGTGTGGGAGGGGGCCTTAATCAGCCCCAGCATTTT
TRBV28	TRBJ1-6	.	.	CASSSLLTGKKKNSPLHF	TGTGCCAGCAGTTCTTTACTAACAGGGAAGAAGAAGAATTCACCCCTCCACTTT
TRBV6-5	TRBJ2-4	.	.	CASRASGVVKNIQYF	TGTGCCAGCAGGGCTTCAGGGGTGGTCAAAAACATTCAGTACTTC
TRBV6-2/TRBV6-3	TRBJ1-1	.	TRBD1	CASSLAQGTGTEAFF	TGTGCCAGCAGTCTCGCACAGGGGACGGGCACTGAAGCTTTCTTT
TRBV5-1	TRBJ2-3	.	.	CASSLALDTQYF	TGCGCCAGCAGCTTGGCCCTTGATACGCAGTATTTT
TRBV19	TRBJ1-2	.	TRBD1	CASSAGQGLSYGYTF	TGTGCCAGTAGTGCGGGACAGGGGCTCTCCTATGGCTACACCTTC
TRBV3-1/TRBV3-2	TRBJ2-1	.	.	CASSQDVREQFF	TGTGCCAGCAGCCAAGATGTCCGTGAGCAGTTCTTC
TRBV9	TRBJ2-5	.	.	CASSVVQEGETQYF	TGTGCCAGCAGCGTAGTTCAAGAAGGGGAGACCCAGTACTTC
TRBV19	TRBJ2-2	.	.	CASSIYTGELFF	TGTGCCAGTAGTATATATACCGGGGAGCTGTTTTTT
TRBV6-1	TRBJ1-2	.	.	CASSEDLLRWGYTF	TGTGCCAGCAGTGAAGACCTGCTGCGTTGGGGCTACACCTTC
TRBV18	TRBJ1-1	few	TRBD1	CASSPDGTGFMNTEAFF	TGTGCCAGCTCCCCTGATGGGACAGGGTTCATGAACACTGAAGCTTTCTTT
TRBV7-2	TRBJ2-2	.	TRBD1	CASSARGQGGTGELFF	TGTGCCAGCAGCGCTCGAGGACAGGGTGGGACCGGGGAGCTGTTTTTT
TRBV12-5	TRBJ2-2	.	.	CASGLGDGTGELFF	TGTGCTAGTGGTTTGGGAGACGGCACCGGGGAGCTGTTTTTT
TRBV5-1	TRBJ2-7	.	.	CASSPPSFPSSYEQYF	TGCGCCAGCAGCCCACCGTCCTTTCCGAGCTCCTACGAGCAGTACTTC
TRBV18	TRBJ1-1	.	.	CASSRNPYTEAFF	TGTGCCAGCTCACGCAACCCGTACACTGAAGCTTTCTTT
TRBV4-3	TRBJ2-5	.	TRBD2	CASSQAGTRGETQYF	TGCGCCAGCAGCCAAGCCGGGACTAGGGGGGAGACCCAGTACTTC